This T cell receptor beta chain was identified during a study of beta chain features in type 1 diabetes. Study at large: Examination of sorted cells across all samples involved over 95 million cells. Study-level points and caveats: Still unanswered here is whether HLA type influences TCRB rearrangement. Shorter TCRB CDR3s, moderately but significantly so, were found in Type 1 diabetes patients in all four CD4+ subsets.

In regard to this clone: Antigen specificity is unknown.

Since all of the isolated RNA was reverse transcribed, expressed TCRB transcripts were what got sequenced. TCRdb's copy holds only in-frame clones and misses some; the assay was immunoSEQ multiplex PCR. The data show hundreds of thousands of clones, roughly 12% seen once. Sorting of CD4+ naive, central memory, regulatory and stem cell-like memory cells was performed via CD45RO/CCR7/CD25/CD127/CD95/CD27. Trimming removed 5 bases from V and 7 bases from J, with 12 bases in between. CDR3 length: 12 amino acids. Germline values: CDR1 SGHTA, CDR2 FQGTGA. This TCR came from a man in his late teens or twenties with type 1 diabetes. The V call is TRBV7-3, the J call TRBJ2-7; possibly TRBD2 for D (6 bases). The specimen sequenced was naive CD4+ T cells from blood. CDR3 DNA: TGTGCCAGCAGCCCACGGGGAGGTGAGCAGTACTTC. This sequence encodes CASSPRGGEQYF.